A selection of T cell receptor beta chains follows, all from one sample in a study of blood T cell repertoires in COVID-19. The table came from immunoSEQ multiplex PCR; TCRdb's copy has only in-frame clones and leaves some out. The data show approximately 450,000 clones, with about 89% seen just once and over 4% held by the top ten. Sequenced material: peripheral blood. The receptors stem from a woman in her 30s with acute or convalescent COVID-19. Each CDR3 is given with its conserved first and last residue. The D gene is left open where the match is weak. The size of a clone is reported for some rows only, either as once, few or many, or as a class for expanded clones.

clone size	J gene	V gene	D gene	CDR3 protein	CDR3 DNA
.	TRBJ2-5	TRBV12-5	.	CASGLGAGVGKETQYF	TGTGCTAGTGGTCTTGGGGCAGGGGTGGGTAAAGAGACCCAGTACTTC
.	TRBJ2-1	TRBV19	TRBD1	CASSIGQGSYNEQFF	TGTGCCAGTAGTATCGGACAGGGGTCATACAATGAGCAGTTCTTC
.	TRBJ2-5	TRBV11-2	TRBD1	CASSLGQGAAETQYF	TGTGCCAGCAGCTTGGGACAGGGGGCCGCGGAGACCCAGTACTTC
.	TRBJ2-1	TRBV5-4	.	CASSPLTGYSSEQFF	TGTGCCAGCAGCCCGTTGACAGGTTATAGTAGTGAGCAGTTCTTC
.	TRBJ1-2	TRBV5-1	.	CASSLGNRAANYGYTF	TGCGCCAGCAGCTTGGGTAACAGGGCGGCTAACTATGGCTACACCTTC
few	TRBJ2-1	TRBV4-1	.	CASSPRGGSNEQFF	TGCGCCAGCAGCCCCCGTGGAGGGTCTAATGAGCAGTTCTTC
.	TRBJ2-7	TRBV7-2	.	CASSFSASYEQYF	TGTGCCAGCAGCTTTAGCGCTTCCTACGAGCAGTACTTC
.	TRBJ2-1	TRBV5-5	.	CASRETGISYNEQFF	TGTGCCAGCAGAGAAACAGGAATCTCCTACAATGAGCAGTTCTTC
.	TRBJ2-2	TRBV12-3/TRBV12-4	.	CASSLGIGELFF	TGTGCCAGCAGTTTAGGTATCGGGGAGCTGTTTTTT
few	TRBJ1-2	TRBV7-8	TRBD1	CASSLAAGGIYGYTF	TGTGCCAGCAGCTTAGCGGCAGGGGGCATCTATGGCTACACCTTC
.	TRBJ2-5	TRBV18	.	CASSLGQGKETQYF	TGTGCCAGCTCACTGGGGCAGGGAAAAGAGACCCAGTACTTC
.	TRBJ2-3	TRBV18	TRBD2	CASSPLLAGGRDTQYF	TGTGCCAGCTCACCATTGCTTGCGGGGGGGCGAGATACGCAGTATTTT
.	TRBJ2-7	TRBV3-1/TRBV3-2	TRBD2	CASTKGTSGGYYEQYF	TGTGCCAGCACAAAAGGGACTAGCGGGGGGTACTACGAGCAGTACTTC
.	TRBJ1-5	TRBV5-4	.	CASSLGRNQPQHF	TGTGCCAGCAGCTTGGGGAGGAATCAGCCCCAGCATTTT
.	TRBJ2-3	TRBV11-2	TRBD2	CASRIRGGSGGTDTQYF	TGTGCCAGCAGAATCCGCGGTGGTAGCGGGGGGACAGATACGCAGTATTTT
once	TRBJ2-5	TRBV28	TRBD2	CASSQRVAGGRSETQYF	TGTGCCAGCAGTCAGAGGGTGGCGGGGGGTCGTTCGGAGACCCAGTACTTC
.	TRBJ2-1	TRBV3-1/TRBV3-2	TRBD2	CASSLSGGPSYNEQFF	TGTGCCAGCAGCCTTAGCGGGGGCCCCTCCTACAATGAGCAGTTCTTC
.	TRBJ2-5	TRBV5-4	TRBD2	CASSQKSSGGPQETQYF	TGTGCCAGCAGCCAGAAATCTAGCGGGGGGCCCCAAGAGACCCAGTACTTC
.	TRBJ2-7	TRBV6-1	.	CASSERLEPREQYF	TGTGCCAGCAGTGAAAGACTAGAACCTCGCGAGCAGTACTTC
.	TRBJ2-1	TRBV10-1	.	CASSDPDKLPNEQFF	TGCGCCAGCAGTGATCCGGACAAGTTGCCTAATGAGCAGTTCTTC
.	TRBJ2-4	TRBV30	.	CAWSARTAGRAKNIQYF	TGTGCCTGGAGTGCCCGGACAGCCGGGCGGGCCAAAAACATTCAGTACTTC
once	TRBJ2-7	TRBV15	TRBD2	CATSSQRGDYEQYF	TGTGCCACCAGCAGCCAGCGGGGGGACTACGAGCAGTACTTC
.	TRBJ1-2	TRBV5-1	TRBD1	CASSPRDRGSPYGYTF	TGCGCCAGCAGCCCCCGGGACAGGGGCTCTCCCTATGGCTACACCTTC
.	TRBJ2-3	TRBV9	TRBD2	CASSVDPSGGQSTDTQYF	TGTGCCAGCAGCGTAGATCCTAGCGGGGGCCAAAGCACAGATACGCAGTATTTT
.	TRBJ2-1	TRBV5-6	TRBD2	CASSLPTGTSLDNEQFF	TGTGCCAGCAGCTTGCCAACCGGGACTAGCTTGGACAATGAGCAGTTCTTC
.	TRBJ1-4	TRBV30	.	CAWSVRGAEKLFF	TGTGCCTGGAGTGTACGTGGGGCCGAAAAACTGTTTTTT
once	TRBJ1-2	TRBV6-5	TRBD1	CASSRPGQGASGYTF	TGTGCCAGCAGTCGTCCGGGACAGGGGGCATCTGGCTACACCTTC
.	TRBJ2-4	TRBV7-2	.	CASSFSGLAKNIQYF	TGTGCCAGCAGTTTCAGCGGGTTAGCCAAAAACATTCAGTACTTC
.	TRBJ2-7	TRBV18	TRBD2	CASSPPLADSSYEQYF	TGTGCCAGCTCACCCCCCCTAGCGGACTCGTCCTACGAGCAGTACTTC
.	TRBJ2-7	TRBV7-3	.	CASSAPGYEQYF	TGTGCCAGCAGCGCCCCGGGCTACGAGCAGTACTTC
.	TRBJ2-7	TRBV5-1	TRBD2	CASSGLAGVDEQYF	TGCGCCAGCAGCGGCCTAGCGGGGGTCGACGAGCAGTACTTC
.	TRBJ1-1	TRBV5-5	.	CASSLYTGNTEAFF	TGTGCCAGCAGCTTGTATACAGGGAACACTGAAGCTTTCTTT
once	TRBJ2-7	TRBV11-2	.	CASSLGGRGRYF	TGTGCCAGCAGCCTTGGGGGCAGGGGCCGGTACTTC
.	TRBJ1-5	TRBV5-1	.	CASSFRDGNQPQHF	TGCGCCAGCAGCTTTCGGGATGGCAATCAGCCCCAGCATTTT
.	TRBJ1-4	TRBV4-1	.	CASSQEPSAGTRNEKLFF	TGCGCCAGCAGCCAAGAACCTTCGGCCGGGACACGGAATGAAAAACTGTTTTTT
.	TRBJ2-5	TRBV7-2	TRBD1	CASSADRAEETQYF	TGTGCCAGCAGCGCTGACAGGGCCGAAGAGACCCAGTACTTC
.	TRBJ1-1	TRBV29-1	TRBD1	CSALGQGDTEAFF	TGCAGCGCTCTCGGACAGGGCGACACTGAAGCTTTCTTT
.	TRBJ1-1	TRBV20-1	TRBD1	CSARGDREAFF	TGCAGTGCTAGAGGGGACAGGGAAGCTTTCTTT
.	TRBJ1-1	TRBV3-1/TRBV3-2	TRBD1	CASSRHGQGAFF	TGTGCCAGCAGCCGACATGGACAGGGGGCTTTCTTT
.	TRBJ2-2	TRBV5-1	TRBD2	CASSPIAGGNTGELFF	TGCGCCAGCAGCCCCATAGCGGGGGGGAACACCGGGGAGCTGTTTTTT